This record looks at one TCR beta chain sequence and its context. Its antigen is unidentified. TCRdb's copy holds only in-frame clones and misses some; the assay was immunoSEQ multiplex PCR. Among under 130,000 clones listed, roughly 93% were seen once. This specimen comes from a study of graft-versus-host responses after intestinal transplantation. Study details: Anti-thymocyte globulin induction was given to all recipients, followed by tacrolimus and steroids for roughly 3 years. Whole-study results and caveats: The authors found GvH clones in recipient marrow, some appearing first in ileum or blood.

Germline V gives CDR1 KGHSH, CDR2 LQKENI. This CDR3 is 24 amino acids long. V was clipped by 6 bases and J by 0 bases, with 38 bases between them. This receptor was taken from a human donor who received an intestinal transplant. The V gene is TRBV18, the J gene TRBJ1-4; no clear D. Sequences were derived from unstimulated CD8+ T cells sorted from spleen or lymph node cells, sampled before intestinal transplant. This CDR3 reads CASSRKQAPALKPGDSATNEKLFF. In DNA, the CDR3 is TGTGCCAGCTCGCGCAAACAAGCACCGGCTCTAAAACCGGGCGACTCTGCAACTAATGAAAAACTGTTTTTT.